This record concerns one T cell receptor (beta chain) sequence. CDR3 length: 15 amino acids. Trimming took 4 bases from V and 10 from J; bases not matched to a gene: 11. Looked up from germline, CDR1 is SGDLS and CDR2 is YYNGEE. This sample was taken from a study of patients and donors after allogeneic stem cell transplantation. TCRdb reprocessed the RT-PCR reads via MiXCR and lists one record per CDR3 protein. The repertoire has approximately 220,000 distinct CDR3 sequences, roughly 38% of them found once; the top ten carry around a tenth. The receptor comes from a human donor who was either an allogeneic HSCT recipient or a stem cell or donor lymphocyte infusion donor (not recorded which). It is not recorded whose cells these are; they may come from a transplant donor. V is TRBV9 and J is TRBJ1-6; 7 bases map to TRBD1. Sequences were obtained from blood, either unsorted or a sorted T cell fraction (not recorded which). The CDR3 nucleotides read TGTGCCAGCAGCCCGCGGACAGGCCCGGGGTCACCCCTCCACTTT. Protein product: CASSPRTGPGSPLHF.